This T cell receptor beta chain was observed in a study of blood T cell repertoires in COVID-19. Study information: Samples representing acute and convalescent COVID-19 were sourced from the United States, Italy and Spain. Nucleic acid was either cDNA or gDNA, and it came from T cells, B-cell-depleted T cells, or PBMCs.

The CDR3 extends over 16 amino acids. With 6 bases clipped from V and 4 bases from J, the junction kept 10 bases outside the gene matches. Germline CDR1 and CDR2: MNHEY and SMNVEV (reference sequence). Source study methods: Scientists estimated how many nucleated cells there were by amplifying reference gene primers. Clones were read by immunoSEQ multiplex PCR, and TCRdb kept only the in-frame ones, dropping some. D and trimming were read from the DNA, whereas the V and J calls and clone size are those reported in that table. The data contain roughly 250,000 clones, 82% of them seen just once; the ten biggest clones take up nearly 5%.

The receptor was isolated from an elderly woman with active or convalescent COVID-19. The genes are TRBV27 and TRBJ2-2; TRBD1 matches at 8 bases. Sequencing used peripheral blood. This CDR3 reads CASRTGDASTTGELFF. The CDR3 DNA follows: TGTGCCAGCAGGACAGGGGACGCCTCGACCACCGGGGAGCTGTTTTTT.